These 5 T cell receptor beta chains share one sample of origin, sequenced in a study of T-cell reconstitution after alpha-beta-depleted transplantation in children. TCRbeta library construction was performed incorporating unique molecular identifiers. TCRdb used MiXCR to reprocess the PCR reads, holding one entry per CDR3 protein. In the table there are hundreds of thousands of distinct CDR3 sequences, about a tenth of which are singletons. The sample in question was PBMCs, obtained before TCRalphabeta/CD19-depleted stem cell transplant. These receptors came from a child younger than two with acute myeloid leukemia, due to receive a stem cell transplant.

Only a few counts were recorded for this clonotype. The chain is built from TRBV30 and TRBJ1-6; 7 nucleotides agree with TRBD1. V gave up 2 bases and J gave up 7 bases; unmatched junction bases: 5. Germline lookup yields CDR1 GTSNPN and CDR2 SVGIG (reference sequence). The CDR3 runs 14 residues. CDR3 sequence reads: CAWSSQQGNSPLHF. The DNA of the CDR3 is TGTGCCTGGAGTTCCCAACAGGGGAATTCACCCCTCCACTTT. The full variable domain, with the rest looked up from reference TRBV30 and TRBJ1-6, is SQTIHQWPATLVQPVGSPLSLECTVEGTSNPNLYWYRQAAGRGLQLLFYSVGIGQISSEVPQNLSASRPQDRQFILSSKKLLLSDSGFYLCAWSSQQGNSPLHFGNGTRLTVT.

This clonotype has a count of ten or more. The V gene is TRBV20-1, the J gene TRBJ2-1; 7 nucleotides align to TRBD2. The germline V gene has CDR1 DFQATT and CDR2 SNEGSKA (reference sequence). The CDR3 contains 12 residues. The CDR3 DNA sequence: TGCGGAACCCCGGGACTAACCGATGAGCAGTTCTTC. Protein product: CGTPGLTDEQFF.

This clonotype was detected many times. The chain joins TRBV7-2 to TRBJ2-1; D gene uncertain. The germline CDR1 and CDR2 sequences are SGHTA and FQGNSA. The CDR3 is made up of 16 amino acids. With 7 bases removed from V and 0 bases from J, the gap between germline ends came to 16 bases. CDR3 nucleotide sequence: TGTGCCAGCACCCCCTACCCCGGTGGCTCCTACAATGAGCAGTTCTTC. Its translation: CASTPYPGGSYNEQFF.

This clonotype showed up many times. The V call is TRBV3-1, the J call TRBJ2-1; no clear D. V was clipped by 3 bases and J by 8 bases, with 14 bases between them. Germline V CDR1 and CDR2: LGHDT, YNNKEL (reference sequence). The CDR3 covers 14 residues. CDR3 bases: TGTGCCAGCAGCCAGCGCCTATTGGGCGATGAGCAGTTCTTC. It translates to CASSQRLLGDEQFF.

With regard to this clonotype: A single base separates this from a much larger clone, so it may be a read error. The V gene is TRBV10-1, the J gene TRBJ2-1, with 9 bases identical to TRBD2. The CDR3 is 17 residues long. Germline CDR1 reads WNHNN; CDR2 reads SYGVQD (reference sequence). The CDR3 nucleotides read TGCACCAGCAGTGAGTCGGTGCGGGGGGGCTCCTACAATGAGCAGTTCTTC. Amino acid sequence: CTSSESVRGGSYNEQFF.